This TCR beta chain stems from a study of OX40 agonist ivuxolimab in advanced cancers. Study-level points and caveats: It was not determined which antigens were specifically recognized by the peripheral T cells that had undergone clonal expansion.

This CDR3 comprises 14 residues. The V gene's germline CDR1 is SGDLS and CDR2 YYNGEE. Trimming removed 0 bases at V and 4 bases at J, with 8 bases between. The protocol was immunoSEQ multiplex PCR, while the TCRdb copy is restricted to in-frame clones and leaves out a portion. The sample lists roughly 60,000 clones; approximately 90% were seen once. Turning to this clone: Its antigen is not identified.

The receptor's source is an adult with an advanced solid tumor such as melanoma, head and neck, liver or kidney cancer. The sequenced sample was CD4+ or CD8+ T cells sorted from blood, obtained in a trial of the OX40 agonist ivuxolimab. The gene calls are TRBV9 and TRBJ2-1; the D gene is possibly TRBD1 (6 bases). The CDR3 DNA reads as TGTGCCAGCAGCGTAGGGGGGCCATACAATGAGCAGTTCTTC. Its translation: CASSVGGPYNEQFF.